Shown below are 20 T cell receptor beta chains from a single sample sequenced in a study of blood T cell repertoires in COVID-19. Profiling relied on immunoSEQ multiplex PCR, and the TCRdb table lists in-frame clones only, not all of them. Of some 200,000 clones in the sample, approximately 83% were seen once. Sequencing was carried out using PBMCs or T cells enriched from blood (not recorded which). Receptors originate from a woman between 35 and 50 years old with acute COVID-19.

In its sample, this clone was seen a few times. The chain couples TRBV4-2 to TRBJ2-5; 7 nucleotides line up with TRBD1. The V gene's germline CDR1 is LGHNA and CDR2 YNFKEQ. Unmatched junction bases numbered 8, after V lost 1 base and J lost 3 bases. This CDR3 is built from 16 residues. As DNA, the CDR3 is TGTGCCAGCAGCCAAGGAAAGGGGGCACGGGAAGAGACCCAGTACTTC. Translation: CASSQGKGAREETQYF.

V usage is TRBV28 and J usage is TRBJ2-7; D possibly corresponds to TRBD1 (6 bases). CDR1 and CDR2 (germline): MDHEN, SYDVKM. The CDR3 totals 12 residues. V lost 4 bases, J lost 11 bases, and 15 bases lay in between. The CDR3 sequence: CASSSSDRMKYF. The CDR3 bases are TGTGCCAGCAGTTCTTCCGACAGGATGAAGTACTTC. Using reference TRBV28 and TRBJ2-7 for the parts outside the CDR3, the full variable domain is DVKVTQSSRYLVKRTGEKVFLECVQDMDHENMFWYRQDPGLGLRLIYFSYDVKMKEKGDIPEGYSVSREKKERFSLILESASTNQTSMYLCASSSSDRMKYFGPGTRLTVT.

J is TRBJ2-3 and V is TRBV15, with D perhaps TRBD2 (6 bases). CDR1 is LNHNV, CDR2 YYDKDF, per germline (reference sequence). Trimming stripped 0 bases from V and 14 bases from J, with 12 bases between. The CDR3 sequence is 12 residues long. CDR3 sequence reads: CATSRERRERYF. The CDR3 bases are TGTGCCACCAGCAGAGAAAGGAGGGAGAGGTATTTT.

The CDR3 DNA reads TGTGCCAGCAGTAAGTCGGCTAGCGGGATCTACAATGAGCAGTTCTTC. Its translation: CASSKSASGIYNEQFF. The chain carries TRBV28 and TRBJ2-1; 9 bases match TRBD2. The CDR3 is 16 amino acids. CDR1 MDHEN and CDR2 SYDVKM come from the germline V gene. V dropped 5 bases and J dropped 3; count of bases not matched to a gene: 8.

This clone was observed at least ten times. V is TRBV2 and J is TRBJ2-1; D remains ambiguous. CDR3 length: 11 amino acids. The V gene lost 7 bases and the J gene lost 8 bases, with 9 bases spanning the gap. CDR1 and CDR2 from the germline V gene are SNHLY and FYNNEI. In nucleotides, the CDR3 is TGTGCCAGCATGGTGGCGGATGAGCAGTTCTTC. This encodes CASMVADEQFF.

The chain links TRBV5-1 to TRBJ1-1; the D gene is possibly TRBD1 (5 bases). CDR1 SGHRS and CDR2 YFSETQ come from the germline V gene. V dropped 0 bases and J dropped 1 base, with 7 bases sitting between them. The CDR3 consists of 14 residues. The CDR3 nucleotides are TGCGCCAGCAGCTTGGCCGGACAGAACACTGAAGCTTTCTTT. Amino acid sequence: CASSLAGQNTEAFF.

The rearrangement joins TRBV29-1 to TRBJ2-2; 8 bases map to TRBD1. V gave up 4 bases and J gave up 4 bases; unmatched junction bases: 5. The CDR3 has 14 amino acids. Germline V gene lookup returns CDR1 SQVTM and CDR2 ANQGSEA. The CDR3 spells CSVGQGSSTGELFF. In DNA, the CDR3 is TGCAGCGTTGGACAGGGGTCGAGCACCGGGGAGCTGTTTTTT.

This clone has only one observation. V gene TRBV3-1 (or the pseudogene TRBV3-2) combines with J gene TRBJ1-5, with 7 bases matching TRBD1. CDR3 length: 16 residues. The junction had 4 bases not matched to a gene; V was cut back by 2 bases and J by 0 bases. Germline-derived CDR1 and CDR2 are LGHDT and YNNKEL (reference sequence). CDR3 sequence (DNA): TGTGCCAGCAGCCAACCGGGACAGTATAGCAATCAGCCCCAGCATTTT. Translated: CASSQPGQYSNQPQHF.

This chain uses TRBV19 with TRBJ1-4; D possibly corresponds to TRBD1 (5 bases). This CDR3 contains 14 residues. V was pared by 5 bases and J by 3 bases, with 10 bases between. CDR1 is LNHDA and CDR2 is SQIVND in the germline V gene (reference sequence). The CDR3 reads CASSLQGPNEKLFF. CDR3 DNA sequence: TGTGCCAGTAGTCTCCAGGGCCCTAATGAAAAACTGTTTTTT.

The CDR3 bases are TGTGCCAGCAGTGAACAGACGACTAGCACAGATACGCAGTATTTT. As protein: CASSEQTTSTDTQYF. The chain is built from TRBV6-1 and TRBJ2-3; D not certain. Germline assignment: CDR1 MNHNS and CDR2 SASEGT. CDR3 length: 15 residues. Trimming left V 2 bases short and J 0 bases short, with 9 bases between.

This sequence joins TRBV4-1 and TRBJ2-1; 9 bases map to TRBD1. Unmatched junction bases numbered 16, after V lost 4 bases and J lost 6 bases. CDR1 is MGHRA and CDR2 is YSYEKL in the germline V gene. CDR3 length: 18 residues. The CDR3 protein is CASSPGPSGTGRSNEQFF. For the CDR3, the DNA is TGCGCCAGCAGCCCAGGCCCATCCGGGACAGGGCGATCCAATGAGCAGTTCTTC.

The table lists this clone with a few counts. The rearrangement uses TRBV15 and TRBJ1-5, with 7 positions matching TRBD1. V lost 2 bases and J lost 0; bases outside the gene matches: 7. This CDR3 spans 17 amino acids. CDR1 and CDR2 (germline): LNHNV, YYDKDF (reference sequence). CDR3 protein: CATSRNRDSYSNQPQHF. The CDR3 DNA reads as TGTGCCACCAGCAGAAACCGGGACAGTTATAGCAATCAGCCCCAGCATTTT.

The chain recombines TRBV30 with TRBJ1-3; 9 bases align to TRBD1. Germline CDR1 reads GTSNPN; CDR2 reads SVGIG (reference sequence). The junction had 5 bases not matched to a gene; V was cut back by 1 base and J by 4 bases. The CDR3 runs to 15 residues. This CDR3 reads CAWSEGQGTGNTIYF. Here the CDR3 DNA reads TGTGCCTGGAGTGAGGGACAGGGTACAGGAAACACCATATATTTT.

Comments on this clone: Other DNA sequences in this sample translate to the same CDR3. The chain couples TRBV19 to TRBJ1-5, with D unclear. Trimming removed 1 base at V and 0 bases at J, with 7 bases between. The CDR3 covers 15 residues. Germline CDR1 LNHDA, CDR2 SQIVND (reference sequence). The CDR3: CASSIGGGSNQPQHF. Here the CDR3 DNA reads TGTGCCAGTAGTATAGGCGGCGGTAGCAATCAGCCCCAGCATTTT.

At least ten counts were recorded for this clone. The chain couples TRBV19 to TRBJ2-5; weak D call: TRBD1 (6 bases). Germline V gene sequence: CDR1 LNHDA, CDR2 SQIVND (reference sequence). Trimming cost V 5 bases and J 5 bases, with 18 bases left between them. The CDR3 has 15 amino acids. CDR3 residues: CASSSQQGAAETQYF. The CDR3 DNA follows: TGTGCCAGTAGTTCGCAACAGGGCGCCGCGGAGACCCAGTACTTC.

The chain links TRBV7-9 to TRBJ1-2, with TRBD1 matching over 8 bases. This CDR3 spans 15 amino acids. Germline CDR1 reads SEHNR; CDR2 reads FQNEAQ (reference sequence). V shed 5 bases, J shed 2 bases, and the junction held 7 bases outside the gene matches. The CDR3 DNA reads TGTGCCAGCAGCCTACAGGGGGAATTAAACTATGGCTACACCTTC. This sequence encodes CASSLQGELNYGYTF.

J is TRBJ2-3 and V is TRBV4-1, with D unresolved. V lost 0 bases, J lost 2 bases, and 3 bases lay in between. This CDR3 comprises 13 residues. The germline V gene has CDR1 MGHRA and CDR2 YSYEKL. Here the CDR3 reads CASSQDLTDTQYF. In DNA, the CDR3 is TGCGCCAGCAGCCAAGACCTCACAGATACGCAGTATTTT.

The CDR3 loop reads CSVETVTYEQYF. DNA of the CDR3: TGCAGCGTTGAAACGGTTACCTACGAGCAGTACTTC. The chain employs TRBV29-1 and TRBJ2-7; no reliable D call. This CDR3 has 12 residues. Germline V CDR1 and CDR2: SQVTM, ANQGSEA. The V and J ends lost 2 bases and 2 bases respectively, with 7 bases between them.

This clone was observed a handful of times. The CDR3: CASSERTGFGYGYTF. DNA for the CDR3: TGTGCCAGCAGTGAACGGACAGGGTTTGGCTATGGCTACACCTTC. This sequence joins TRBV25-1 and TRBJ1-2; the match to TRBD1 covers 8 bases. Losses at the gene ends were 2 bases for V and 4 bases for J; bases not matched to a gene: 6. From germline, CDR1 is MGHDK and CDR2 SYGVNS. CDR3 length equals 15 residues.

This clone was seen more than once but under ten times. The rearrangement joins TRBV3-1 (or the pseudogene TRBV3-2) to TRBJ1-1; 10 nucleotides align to TRBD1. Trimming removed 0 bases from V and 9 bases from J; junction bases left unmatched: 4. This CDR3 region has 14 residues. In germline, CDR1 is LGHDT, CDR2 YNNKEL (reference sequence). The CDR3 protein is CASSQDPDRGKAFF. The CDR3 nucleotides read TGTGCCAGCAGCCAAGATCCGGACAGGGGGAAAGCTTTCTTT.